This entry is about one T cell receptor beta chain. Its matching antigen is unknown. The source of the sample is a study of radiotherapy plus CTLA-4 blockade in lung cancer. Study as a whole: Under 20% of patients responded objectively, and around 32% achieved disease control.

Data came from immunoSEQ multiplex PCR; TCRdb stores just in-frame clones and leaves some out. Altogether 55,000 to 80,000 clones are present, around 86% being singletons, with the ten largest covering 40%. Germline V gene lookup returns CDR1 SGHTS and CDR2 YDEGEE. This CDR3 is 17 amino acids long. After removal of 2 bases from V and 7 bases from J, the junction contained 11 bases not matched to a gene. General observations from the study: An expansion of tumor-derived TCR clones occurred in blood after radiotherapy plus ipilimumab.

The rearrangement links TRBV5-8 to TRBJ2-1, with 11 bases identical to TRBD2. Sequenced here: peripheral blood, sampled from a patient treated with radiotherapy plus ipilimumab. This TCR came from a human donor with non-small cell lung cancer that progressed on radiotherapy plus ipilimumab. The CDR3 nucleotides read TGTGCCAGCAGCTTCTCCCGACTAGCGGGACCCGTAAATGAGCAGTTCTTC. This codes for CASSFSRLAGPVNEQFF.